The rows below give T cell receptor beta chains drawn from one sample of a study of neurological immune-mediated disorders. TCRdb reanalysed the 5' RACE reads using MiXCR and keeps one entry per CDR3 protein. The data show roughly 65,000 distinct CDR3 sequences, around 5% seen once. Sequenced material: PBMCs. These receptors all stem from a human donor with multiple sclerosis. The donor label of this sample is uncertain. CDR3s include the opening cysteine and the closing phenylalanine or tryptophan. The D gene is left open where the match is weak. Size is omitted from some rows. Given values are once, few, many or a class for expanded clones.

>TRBJ2-3|many|TRBV5-5|TRBD2
TGTGCCAGCAGCTTGGTTCTAGCGGGGGGCGGTACAGATACGCAGTATTTT
CASSLVLAGGGTDTQYF
>TRBJ2-7|many|TRBV6-5|NA
TGTGTTACCCACGGGGGCGCGGACTACGAGCAGTACTTC
CVTHGGADYEQYF
>TRBJ1-4|many|TRBV10-3|TRBD1
TGTGCCATCCCTGCCTTAGGACAGGGGGGTACCGCAAAACTGTTTTTT
CAIPALGQGGTAKLFF
>TRBJ1-1|many|TRBV28|NA
TGTGCCAGCAGTTTATCTCAGGGATCGGGCGGTAGAGATGAAGCTTTCTTT
CASSLSQGSGGRDEAFF
>TRBJ2-1|many|TRBV5-5|NA
TGTGCCAGCAGCGGCACCCCAGCGCAGTTCTTC
CASSGTPAQFF
>TRBJ1-2|many|TRBV7-8|NA
TGTGCCAGCAGCCGGATCGGGGGATCCTATGGCTACACCTTC
CASSRIGGSYGYTF
>TRBJ2-7|many|TRBV20-1|TRBD2
TGCAGTGCTAGTGGAGCAGCGGGGGAATACGAGCAGTACTTC
CSASGAAGEYEQYF
>TRBJ1-6|many|TRBV29-1|NA
TGCAGCGTTGAAGATGAGTGTAGTCAGGCCCATTCACCCCTCCACTTT
CSVEDECSQAHSPLHF
>TRBJ1-1|many|TRBV5-1|NA
TGCGCCAGCAGCACCGCCGACGCGTCTGAAGCTTTCTTT
CASSTADASEAFF
>TRBJ2-3|many|TRBV9|TRBD2
TGTGCCAGCAGCGTAGAAGCGGGGGGGCGGAATACGCAGTATTTT
CASSVEAGGRNTQYF
>TRBJ1-5|many|TRBV12-3/TRBV12-4|NA
TGTGCCAGCAGTTTACGGGTGGGGAATCAGCCCCAGCATTTT
CASSLRVGNQPQHF
>TRBJ2-7|many|TRBV5-1|NA
TGCGCCAGCAGCTTGGCGACAGCGGGCGAGCAGTACTTC
CASSLATAGEQYF
>TRBJ2-1|many|TRBV7-9|TRBD1
TGTGCCAGCAGACGGGGACAGGGGGGGGTGGATGAGCAGTTCTTC
CASRRGQGGVDEQFF
>TRBJ2-7|many|TRBV20-1|NA
TGCAGTGCCACAGGGATCTCCTACGAGCAGTACTTC
CSATGISYEQYF
>TRBJ2-1|once|TRBV9|NA
TGTGCCAGCAGCACCTTAGGGGGGTCCTACAATGAGCAGTTCTTC
CASSTLGGSYNEQFF
>TRBJ1-2|NA|TRBV7-8|TRBD1
TGTGCCAGCAGCTTAGGGACAGGGGGAGGGGATGGCTACACCTTC
CASSLGTGGGDGYTF
>TRBJ2-7|many|TRBV6-1|TRBD2
TGTGCCAGCAGCCAAGGCGGGGGGAGCTCCTACGAGCAGTACTTC
CASSQGGGSSYEQYF
>TRBJ1-2|many|TRBV5-1|NA
TGCGCCAGCAGCTTGAACGCCCCATATGGCTACACCTTC
CASSLNAPYGYTF
>TRBJ2-3|many|TRBV18|TRBD2
TGTGCCAGCTCACCTCCGGGGGGGGCGGCGCAGTATTTT
CASSPPGGAAQYF
>TRBJ1-5|many|TRBV4-1|NA
TGCGCCAGCAGCCAGTTGATTAGCAATCAGCCCCAGCATTTT
CASSQLISNQPQHF
>TRBJ1-2|many|TRBV20-1|TRBD1
TGCAGTGCCCCCGTCCCCGGACAGGGAGGCTATGGCTACACCTTC
CSAPVPGQGGYGYTF
>TRBJ2-5|many|TRBV7-2|NA
TGTGCCAGCAGCTCCCGAGCCCAAGAGACCCAGTACTTC
CASSSRAQETQYF
>TRBJ1-1|many|TRBV9|TRBD1
TGTGCCAGCAGCCTCCGGGACAGGGGGGATTACACTGAAGCTTTCTTT
CASSLRDRGDYTEAFF
>TRBJ1-1|many|TRBV5-1|TRBD1
TGCGCCAGCAGCTTGCACAGGGGTAACACTGAAGCTTTCTTT
CASSLHRGNTEAFF
>TRBJ1-1|NA|TRBV14|NA
TGTGCCAGCAGCCAGATCCGGGACAAGGTTACCGAAGCTTTCTTT
CASSQIRDKVTEAFF
>TRBJ2-1|many|TRBV9|TRBD2
TGTGCCAGCAGCGGCACCATTCTAGCGGGGGGCCACAATGAGCAGTTCTTC
CASSGTILAGGHNEQFF
>TRBJ2-2|many|TRBV4-1|TRBD1
TGCGCCAGCAGCCAAGATTCAGGGGGCGACACCGGGGAGCTGTTTTTT
CASSQDSGGDTGELFF
>TRBJ2-1|many|TRBV29-1|NA
TGCAGCGCTGAAACCACCGACCGGGGTGAGCAGTTCTTC
CSAETTDRGEQFF
>TRBJ1-1|many|TRBV7-9|NA
TGTGCCAGCAGCGCGGGACAAGTGAACACTGAAGCTTTCTTT
CASSAGQVNTEAFF
>TRBJ1-5|many|TRBV3-1|NA
TGTGCCAGCAGCCAAGATCGGGGGGGGCCCCAGCATTTT
CASSQDRGGPQHF
>TRBJ1-1|many|TRBV27|NA
TGTGCCAGCAGTTTCTCCGTGACTGAAGCTTTCTTT
CASSFSVTEAFF
>TRBJ1-1|many|TRBV7-2|NA
TGTGCCAGCAGCTTTATCGTGAACACTGAAGCTTTCTTT
CASSFIVNTEAFF
>TRBJ2-7|many|TRBV5-1|TRBD1
TGCGCCAGCAGCTTGCTGAGACAGGGGGAGGGCGAGCAGTACTTC
CASSLLRQGEGEQYF
>TRBJ1-5|few|TRBV6-6|NA
TGTGCCAGCAGTGTAGGGTTTAGCAATCAGCCCCAGCATTTT
CASSVGFSNQPQHF
>TRBJ1-1|NA|TRBV5-1|TRBD1
TGCGCCAGCAGCTTGGTACAGGGGGGGAGCACTGAAGCTTTCTTT
CASSLVQGGSTEAFF
>TRBJ1-1|NA|TRBV29-1|NA
TGCAGCGTGCACAGGGAGCTGAACACTGAAGCTTTCTTT
CSVHRELNTEAFF
>TRBJ2-4|NA|TRBV19|NA
TGTGCCAGTAGTCCCTCCTACTCTCTCCTAGCCAAAAACATTCAGTACTTC
CASSPSYSLLAKNIQYF
>TRBJ2-7|many|TRBV4-2|NA
TGTGCCAGCAGCCTAGATGGTCGGGAGCAGTACTTC
CASSLDGREQYF
>TRBJ2-1|many|TRBV5-1|NA
TGCGCCAGCAGCTTGTATGGGGGCTCCTACAATGAGCAGTTCTTC
CASSLYGGSYNEQFF
>TRBJ1-4|many|TRBV7-2|NA
TGTGCCAGCAAATCGACAGGAGGGAGTGAAAAACTGTTTTTT
CASKSTGGSEKLFF
>TRBJ1-1|many|TRBV5-4|TRBD1
TGTGCCAGCAGCCTGGGACAGGGGGGAACTGAAGCTTTCTTT
CASSLGQGGTEAFF
>TRBJ2-2|many|TRBV5-1|NA
TGCGCCAGCAGTCGGCCCCGTATACAGGGTTCGAACACCGGGGAGCTGTTTTTT
CASSRPRIQGSNTGELFF